Listed below are T cell receptor beta chains from one sample, sequenced in a study of T cells in Graves' hyperthyroidism and ophthalmopathy. MiXCR was run by TCRdb on the multiplex PCR reads, yielding one entry per CDR3 protein. The sample contains 750,000 to 900,000 distinct CDR3 sequences, around 38% of which appear only once. Sequences were obtained from blood. These receptors originate from a man between 18 and 35 years old with Graves' hyperthyroidism. CDR3s include the opening cysteine and the closing phenylalanine or tryptophan. The order of the fields is J gene, V gene, D gene, clone size, CDR3 DNA, CDR3 protein. A D gene is named only where the DNA matches it firmly. The size field is filled for only some rows; it gives once, few, many or a size class.

j_gene: TRBJ1-6; v_gene: TRBV25-1; d_gene: TRBD1; abundance: many; CDR3nt: TGTGCCAGCAGTGAAAGTTACAGGGGGAATTCACCCCTCCACTTT; CDR3aa: CASSESYRGNSPLHF
j_gene: TRBJ2-2; v_gene: TRBV29-1; d_gene: .; abundance: .; CDR3nt: TGCAGCCTGAACACCGGGGAGCTGTTTTTT; CDR3aa: CSLNTGELFF
j_gene: TRBJ1-1; v_gene: TRBV5-1; d_gene: TRBD1; abundance: few; CDR3nt: TGCGCCAGCAGCCCGGGACAGGGGGCGCGGGGCACTGAAGCTTTCTTT; CDR3aa: CASSPGQGARGTEAFF
j_gene: TRBJ2-5; v_gene: TRBV5-1; d_gene: .; abundance: .; CDR3nt: TGCGCCAGCAGCTTGTTCGGGGATCAGCCCCAGTACTTC; CDR3aa: CASSLFGDQPQYF
j_gene: TRBJ2-7; v_gene: TRBV10-3; d_gene: TRBD2; abundance: .; CDR3nt: TGTGCCACGATACTAGCGCGGAGCTCCTACGAGCAGCACTTC; CDR3aa: CATILARSSYEQHF
j_gene: TRBJ2-2; v_gene: TRBV7-2; d_gene: .; abundance: many; CDR3nt: TGTGCCAGCAGCCCACGCCGAGACACCGGGGAGCTGTTTTTT; CDR3aa: CASSPRRDTGELFF
j_gene: TRBJ2-7; v_gene: TRBV4-1; d_gene: .; abundance: .; CDR3nt: TGCGCCAGCAGCCAAGATAGGCCGGCCGAGCAGTACTTC; CDR3aa: CASSQDRPAEQYF
j_gene: TRBJ2-5; v_gene: TRBV9; d_gene: TRBD2; abundance: many; CDR3nt: TGTGCCAGCAGCGTAACGGGAGGATTACAAGAGACCCAGTACTTC; CDR3aa: CASSVTGGLQETQYF
j_gene: TRBJ2-7; v_gene: TRBV2; d_gene: .; abundance: few; CDR3nt: TGTGCCAGCAGAGTCGAGAGGGTCTTCTACGAGCAGTACTTC; CDR3aa: CASRVERVFYEQYF
j_gene: TRBJ2-7; v_gene: TRBV7-9; d_gene: TRBD1; abundance: .; CDR3nt: TGTGCCAGCAGCCCCCCGGGACAGGGGAACGAGCAGTACTTC; CDR3aa: CASSPPGQGNEQYF
j_gene: TRBJ1-5; v_gene: TRBV10-3; d_gene: .; abundance: few; CDR3nt: TGTGCCAGCAGACCCGACACACGCAATCAGCCCCAGCATTTT; CDR3aa: CASRPDTRNQPQHF
j_gene: TRBJ1-2; v_gene: TRBV7-2; d_gene: .; abundance: .; CDR3nt: TGTGCCAGCAGCCAAAGGGGCAGGGGCAGTGGCTACACCTTC; CDR3aa: CASSQRGRGSGYTF
j_gene: TRBJ1-4; v_gene: TRBV4-2; d_gene: .; abundance: .; CDR3nt: TGTGCCAGCAGCCAAGGGGAGGGCAGTAATGAAAAACTGTTTTTT; CDR3aa: CASSQGEGSNEKLFF
j_gene: TRBJ1-3; v_gene: TRBV13; d_gene: .; abundance: .; CDR3nt: TGTGCCAGCAACCGGCCGGGGGTCACTTCTGGAAACACCATATATTTT; CDR3aa: CASNRPGVTSGNTIYF
j_gene: TRBJ1-3; v_gene: TRBV7-8; d_gene: .; abundance: many; CDR3nt: TGTGCCAGCAGCTTACTCAGGGAACGATATGGAAACACCATATATTTT; CDR3aa: CASSLLRERYGNTIYF
j_gene: TRBJ1-1; v_gene: TRBV7-9; d_gene: .; abundance: few; CDR3nt: TGTGCCAGCAGCTTGGTTGAGACATCGAACACTGAAGCTTTCTTT; CDR3aa: CASSLVETSNTEAFF
j_gene: TRBJ1-5; v_gene: TRBV27; d_gene: .; abundance: .; CDR3nt: TGTGCCAGCAGTTTACAGAGCGCCGCCTGGCCCCAGCATTTT; CDR3aa: CASSLQSAAWPQHF
j_gene: TRBJ1-1; v_gene: TRBV20-1; d_gene: TRBD1; abundance: once; CDR3nt: TGCAGTGCTAGCGGGCAGGGGGCGGACACTGAAGCTTTCTTT; CDR3aa: CSASGQGADTEAFF
j_gene: TRBJ2-5; v_gene: TRBV19; d_gene: .; abundance: .; CDR3nt: TGTGCCAGCCAAAAGGGAGAGACCCAGTACTTC; CDR3aa: CASQKGETQYF
j_gene: TRBJ2-7; v_gene: TRBV2; d_gene: TRBD1; abundance: .; CDR3nt: TGTGCCAGCAGTGAACTGGGAGTAGCAGGGGGTGAGCAGTACTTC; CDR3aa: CASSELGVAGGEQYF
j_gene: TRBJ1-5; v_gene: TRBV7-9; d_gene: .; abundance: .; CDR3nt: TGTGCCAGCAGCGCCTGGGACATGGGTCAGCCCCAGCATTTT; CDR3aa: CASSAWDMGQPQHF
j_gene: TRBJ2-7; v_gene: TRBV20-1; d_gene: .; abundance: few; CDR3nt: TGCAGTGCTACCCCGGACTCGAGAACCTACGAGCAGTACTTC; CDR3aa: CSATPDSRTYEQYF
j_gene: TRBJ2-7; v_gene: TRBV7-2; d_gene: .; abundance: few; CDR3nt: TGTGCCAGCAGCTTAAGGACGTACGATTACGAGCAGTACTTC; CDR3aa: CASSLRTYDYEQYF
j_gene: TRBJ1-2; v_gene: TRBV20-1; d_gene: TRBD1; abundance: .; CDR3nt: TGCAGTGCTACGGGGGACAGCGATATTAACTATGGCTACACCTTC; CDR3aa: CSATGDSDINYGYTF
j_gene: TRBJ2-7; v_gene: TRBV10-3; d_gene: .; abundance: few; CDR3nt: TGTGCCATCAGGGGCAGGGCCGAGCAGTACTTC; CDR3aa: CAIRGRAEQYF
j_gene: TRBJ1-5; v_gene: TRBV12-3/TRBV12-4; d_gene: .; abundance: .; CDR3nt: TGTGCCAGCAGTTTCCAGGGAAATAGCAATCAGCCCCAGCATTTT; CDR3aa: CASSFQGNSNQPQHF
j_gene: TRBJ1-1; v_gene: TRBV2; d_gene: .; abundance: many; CDR3nt: TGTGCCAGCAGTCTCACAGACGATAAAATGAACACTGAAGCTTTCTTT; CDR3aa: CASSLTDDKMNTEAFF
j_gene: TRBJ2-7; v_gene: TRBV6-5; d_gene: TRBD1; abundance: few; CDR3nt: TGTGCCAGCAGTCCCATGTCGTCCCGGGACAGGGAGCAGTACTTC; CDR3aa: CASSPMSSRDREQYF
j_gene: TRBJ2-7; v_gene: TRBV12-3/TRBV12-4; d_gene: .; abundance: .; CDR3nt: TGTGCCAGCAGTCATGCAGCGGCCTACGAGCAGTACTTC; CDR3aa: CASSHAAAYEQYF
j_gene: TRBJ1-1; v_gene: TRBV15; d_gene: .; abundance: many; CDR3nt: TGTGCCACCAGCAGAGCTTGGCAGAACACTGAAGCTTTCTTT; CDR3aa: CATSRAWQNTEAFF
j_gene: TRBJ1-5; v_gene: TRBV20-1; d_gene: TRBD1; abundance: many; CDR3nt: TGCAGTGCTAGAGATCTGGACAGGGCTTCACAGCCCCAGCATTTT; CDR3aa: CSARDLDRASQPQHF
j_gene: TRBJ2-7; v_gene: TRBV12-5; d_gene: TRBD2; abundance: .; CDR3nt: TGTGCTAGTGGTCCCGGACTAGCGGGACCCTACGAGCAGTACTTC; CDR3aa: CASGPGLAGPYEQYF
j_gene: TRBJ2-2; v_gene: TRBV2; d_gene: TRBD2; abundance: many; CDR3nt: TGTGCCAGCGCCTCCAGCGGGACGAACACCGGGGAGCTGTTTTTT; CDR3aa: CASASSGTNTGELFF
j_gene: TRBJ1-5; v_gene: TRBV10-3; d_gene: TRBD1; abundance: .; CDR3nt: TGTGCCTGGAGTGTAGGCAGGGGGCTGAATCAGCCCCAGCATTTT; CDR3aa: CAWSVGRGLNQPQHF
j_gene: TRBJ2-7; v_gene: TRBV14; d_gene: TRBD2; abundance: few; CDR3nt: TGTGCCAGCAGTCGTACCGGGACTAGCGGAGTACCACGTGGGGAGCAGTACTTC; CDR3aa: CASSRTGTSGVPRGEQYF
j_gene: TRBJ1-6; v_gene: TRBV20-1; d_gene: TRBD1; abundance: few; CDR3nt: TGCAGTGCTAGAGATCAGACAGGGCCCAATAATTCACCCCTCCACTTT; CDR3aa: CSARDQTGPNNSPLHF
j_gene: TRBJ1-1; v_gene: TRBV20-1; d_gene: .; abundance: many; CDR3nt: TGCAGTGCGTCGCCGAACACTGAAGCTTTCTTT; CDR3aa: CSASPNTEAFF
j_gene: TRBJ1-5; v_gene: TRBV19; d_gene: .; abundance: .; CDR3nt: TGTGCCAGTAGTATGAGGCAGGCTGGGGGTCAGCCCCAGCATTTT; CDR3aa: CASSMRQAGGQPQHF
j_gene: TRBJ2-7; v_gene: TRBV12-3/TRBV12-4; d_gene: .; abundance: .; CDR3nt: TGTGCCAGCAGCACGAGCTGCGAGCAGTACTTC; CDR3aa: CASSTSCEQYF
j_gene: TRBJ2-5; v_gene: TRBV7-8; d_gene: TRBD2; abundance: .; CDR3nt: TGTGCCAGCAGCCGAATGCCGGGACTAGCGGTGTACCAAGAGACCCAGTACTTC; CDR3aa: CASSRMPGLAVYQETQYF
j_gene: TRBJ1-1; v_gene: TRBV10-3; d_gene: TRBD1; abundance: .; CDR3nt: TGTGCCAGCAGGAGGGACAGCTTGAACACTGAAGCTTTCTTT; CDR3aa: CASRRDSLNTEAFF
j_gene: TRBJ2-5; v_gene: TRBV5-1; d_gene: .; abundance: .; CDR3nt: TGCGCCAGCAGCACCCGGGAAGGGACCCAGTACTTC; CDR3aa: CASSTREGTQYF
j_gene: TRBJ2-7; v_gene: TRBV6-5; d_gene: .; abundance: .; CDR3nt: TGTGCCAGCAGCTTAGGCGCAGGGACCCTTTCCTACGAGCAGTACTTC; CDR3aa: CASSLGAGTLSYEQYF
j_gene: TRBJ1-1; v_gene: TRBV2; d_gene: TRBD1; abundance: .; CDR3nt: TGTGCCAGCAGTCCCGGGACAGAGAGATGGTTTAACACTGAAGCTTTCTTT; CDR3aa: CASSPGTERWFNTEAFF
j_gene: TRBJ1-4; v_gene: TRBV4-1; d_gene: .; abundance: .; CDR3nt: TGCGCCAGCAGCCAAGAGGAGGGGTATTCTGAAAAACTGTTTTTT; CDR3aa: CASSQEEGYSEKLFF
j_gene: TRBJ2-5; v_gene: TRBV10-3; d_gene: TRBD1; abundance: many; CDR3nt: TGTGCCATCAGCCCCACCCCGGGACAGGTATCGGAGACCCAGTACTTC; CDR3aa: CAISPTPGQVSETQYF
j_gene: TRBJ2-7; v_gene: TRBV7-9; d_gene: .; abundance: few; CDR3nt: TGTGCCAGCAGCTTAGCGCAGGCGGGCCACCCCTACGAGCAGTACTTC; CDR3aa: CASSLAQAGHPYEQYF
j_gene: TRBJ2-7; v_gene: TRBV10-3; d_gene: .; abundance: .; CDR3nt: TGTGCCATCACCCTGAACACCGGGACCGACGCTGCAGGGGACTACGAGCAGTACTTC; CDR3aa: CAITLNTGTDAAGDYEQYF
j_gene: TRBJ1-1; v_gene: TRBV29-1; d_gene: .; abundance: many; CDR3nt: TGCAGCGTTGAATCACAGCTTGAAGCTTTCTTT; CDR3aa: CSVESQLEAFF
j_gene: TRBJ2-2; v_gene: TRBV20-1; d_gene: .; abundance: .; CDR3nt: TGCAGTGCTAGAGAAAGGGGAGACACCGGGGAGCTGTTTTTT; CDR3aa: CSARERGDTGELFF